This TCR beta chain was sequenced in a study of CD8 T cells in Susac syndrome. Trimming took 5 bases from V and 3 from J; bases not matched to a gene: 9. Germline CDR1 is PRHDT and CDR2 is FYEKMQ (reference sequence). There are 16 residues in the CDR3. Random hexamers were used to reverse transcribe an amount of about 0.45 to 1 ug RNA. TCRdb fed the immunoSEQ multiplex PCR reads into MiXCR, producing one record per CDR3 protein. The data show about 100,000 distinct CDR3 sequences, around 95% seen once. The specimen was CD8+ T cells from PBMCs. V is TRBV13 and J is TRBJ2-1; 8 bases are a match to TRBD1. The sequence came from a human donor with Susac syndrome. The chain's CDR3 is CASSAGPGQDYNEQFF. DNA of the CDR3: TGTGCCAGCAGCGCGGGTCCGGGACAGGACTACAATGAGCAGTTCTTC.